These 31 T cell receptor beta chains were all obtained from the same sample, sequenced in a study. MiXCR, run by TCRdb on the RT-PCR reads, gives a single entry per CDR3 protein. The table has hundreds of thousands of distinct CDR3 sequences, approximately 15% seen once. Sequencing was carried out using memory CD4+ T cells from blood. The source of these receptors is a female donor in good health, serving as a healthy control.

The V call is TRBV9, the J call TRBJ1-1; 7 bases line up with TRBD1. Germline CDR1 reads SGDLS; CDR2 reads YYNGEE. V lost 0 bases and J lost 5; bases outside the gene matches: 16. The CDR3 is made up of 18 amino acids. The CDR3 spells CASSVGWVGGGSSTEAFF. Here the CDR3 DNA reads TGTGCCAGCAGCGTAGGATGGGTGGGAGGGGGCTCGAGTACTGAAGCTTTCTTT.

Concerning this clonotype: It may be a read error: a sequence one base away is much more abundant. The CDR3 here is CASYEQYF. The CDR3 bases are TGTGCCAGCTACGAGCAGTACTTC. This chain joins TRBV5-5 and TRBJ2-7; D is unresolved. The CDR3 runs to 8 residues. Germline CDR1 is SGHKS and CDR2 is YYEKEE (reference sequence). V lost 7 bases and J lost 4, with 0 bases in between.

The V gene is TRBV30, the J gene TRBJ1-1, with D perhaps TRBD1 (5 bases). Germline V gene data show CDR1 as GTSNPN and CDR2 as SVGIG (reference sequence). Trimming stripped 5 bases from V and 0 bases from J, with 13 bases between. The CDR3 runs 14 residues. CDR3 amino acids: CAWGGFSMNTEAFF. For the CDR3, the DNA is TGTGCCTGGGGGGGTTTTTCCATGAACACTGAAGCTTTCTTT.

This clonotype has ten or more counts. This chain links TRBV5-5 with TRBJ2-3; D is unresolved. The germline V gene encodes CDR1 SGHKS and CDR2 YYEKEE (reference sequence). The ends were cut back, 4 bases at V and 6 bases at J, with 9 bases in the middle. This CDR3 contains 12 residues. The CDR3 here is CASSPNLDTQYF. Written as DNA, the CDR3 is TGTGCCAGCAGCCCCAATTTGGATACGCAGTATTTT.

The rearrangement uses TRBV7-9 and TRBJ2-3; a possible D gene is TRBD2 (5 bases). This CDR3 has 15 amino acids. V lost 5 bases and J 3 bases, leaving 15 bases between the germline ends. The germline V gene has CDR1 SEHNR and CDR2 FQNEAQ (reference sequence). This chain's CDR3 is CASSPWGVSTDTQYF. CDR3 sequence (DNA): TGTGCCAGCAGCCCCTGGGGAGTTTCGACAGATACGCAGTATTTT. The full variable domain, its missing parts supplied by reference TRBV7-9 and TRBJ2-3, is DTGVSQNPRHKITKRGQNVTFRCDPISEHNRLYWYRQTLGQGPEFLTYFQNEAQLEKSRLLSDRFSAERPKGSFSTLEIQRTEQGDSAMYLCASSPWGVSTDTQYFGPGTRLTVL.

The chain uses TRBV5-1 and TRBJ2-1; 14 nucleotides line up with TRBD2. Germline lookup yields CDR1 SGHRS and CDR2 YFSETQ. Losses at the gene ends were 4 bases for V and 0 bases for J; bases not matched to a gene: 6. This CDR3 region has 18 residues. The CDR3 loop reads CASSQGLAGDISYNEQFF. The CDR3 DNA reads as TGCGCCAGCAGCCAGGGACTAGCGGGAGACATCTCCTACAATGAGCAGTTCTTC.

In this sample, this clonotype turned up many times. The genes are TRBV5-5 and TRBJ2-2, with 8 positions matching TRBD1. V was pared by 3 bases and J by 7 bases, with 2 bases of the junction left unmatched. Germline lookup yields CDR1 SGHKS and CDR2 YYEKEE (reference sequence). This CDR3 spans 13 amino acids. Written as DNA, the CDR3 is TGTGCCAGCAGCTCACAGGGGGACGGGGAGCTGTTTTTT. The encoded protein is CASSSQGDGELFF.

The rearrangement links TRBV24-1 to TRBJ2-3; 8 positions match TRBD2. Germline-derived CDR1 and CDR2 are KGHDR and SFDVKD. This CDR3 region has 15 residues. V was clipped by 0 bases and J by 4 bases; unmatched bases: 2. CDR3 coding DNA: TGTGCCACCAGTGATTTGCCCGGGGGGGCAGATACGCAGTATTTT. It yields the protein CATSDLPGGADTQYF.

This clonotype has only a few counts. The chain carries TRBV6-5 and TRBJ2-5; 12 positions agree with TRBD2. V lost 7 bases, J lost 4 bases, and 13 bases stayed unmatched. Germline CDR1 is MNHEY and CDR2 is SVGAGI. This CDR3 comprises 17 residues. This chain's CDR3 is CASMALAGGHAGETQYF. CDR3 nucleotide sequence: TGTGCCAGCATGGCTCTAGCGGGGGGGCACGCCGGAGAGACCCAGTACTTC.

The table lists this clonotype with a few counts. This chain links TRBV5-5 with TRBJ2-2; D may be TRBD1 or TRBD2 (5 bases each). The CDR3 covers 15 residues. The germline V gene encodes CDR1 SGHKS and CDR2 YYEKEE (reference sequence). Trimming shortened V by 2 bases and J by 4 bases, and 12 bases separated the two germline ends. CDR3 in amino acids: CASSLSGTITGELFF. The CDR3 DNA reads as TGTGCCAGCAGCTTATCCGGGACGATCACCGGGGAGCTGTTTTTT.

This clonotype was detected a few times. The chain joins TRBV28 to TRBJ1-5, with D perhaps TRBD1 (6 bases). This CDR3 spans 17 amino acids. Trimming took off 3 bases at V and 4 bases at J, with 19 bases between the two ends. Per germline, CDR1 MDHEN and CDR2 SYDVKM. The CDR3 region has the DNA TGTGCCAGCAGTTTTTCCCCCTTACAGGGCCTAAATCAGCCCCAGCATTTT. Translating gives CASSFSPLQGLNQPQHF.

The sample holds a few counts of this clonotype. The chain is built from TRBV20-1 and TRBJ2-3, with TRBD2 matching 10 bases. V was clipped by 5 bases and J by 0 bases; unmatched bases: 2. The CDR3 runs 14 residues. Per germline, CDR1 DFQATT and CDR2 SNEGSKA (reference sequence). The CDR3: CSAGLAVSTDTQYF. In DNA, the CDR3 is TGCAGTGCTGGACTAGCGGTGAGCACAGATACGCAGTATTTT.

The rearrangement joins TRBV30 to TRBJ2-7; weak D call: TRBD1 (6 bases). The V gene lost 3 bases and the J gene lost 12 bases, with 21 bases spanning the gap. Germline lookup yields CDR1 GTSNPN and CDR2 SVGIG (reference sequence). This CDR3 comprises 13 residues. The CDR3 here is CAWSPSSQGWAYF. CDR3 nucleotides: TGTGCCTGGAGCCCCTCGTCACAGGGCTGGGCGTACTTC.

This clonotype was recorded many times. The rearrangement uses TRBV29-1 and TRBJ2-1; 12 bases fit TRBD2. CDR1 is SQVTM and CDR2 is ANQGSEA in the germline V gene. CDR3 length: 14 residues. V trimming: 6 bases; J trimming: 7 bases; junction bases outside the gene matches: 7. CDR3 loop: CSVLLAGGPNEQFF. The CDR3 coding sequence is TGCAGCGTCCTGCTAGCGGGAGGGCCAAATGAGCAGTTCTTC.

As for this clonotype: The junction departs from the called germline gene at one end, perhaps through a read error. V usage is TRBV4-3 and J usage is TRBJ2-1; D is unclear. CDR1 LGHNA and CDR2 YSLEER come from the germline V gene. The CDR3 is made up of 15 amino acids. The CDR3 loop reads CASSPQPTTYNEQLF. The DNA of the CDR3 is TGCGCCAGCAGCCCCCAGCCGACCACCTACAATGAGCAGTTATTC.

This clonotype was found a few times. The chain links TRBV5-6 to TRBJ2-7, with 8 bases matching TRBD1. With 0 bases clipped from V and 5 bases from J, the junction kept 10 bases outside the gene matches. The CDR3 covers 16 residues. Per germline, CDR1 SGHDT and CDR2 YYEEEE. The CDR3 spells CASSLVGLRGLHEQYF. The CDR3 nucleotides read TGTGCCAGCAGCTTGGTGGGGCTCAGGGGGCTTCACGAGCAGTACTTC.

J is TRBJ1-5 and V is TRBV11-2, with a tentative D call TRBD1 (6 bases). Per germline, CDR1 SGHAT and CDR2 FQNNGV. The ends were cut back, 5 bases at V and 0 bases at J, with 17 bases in the middle. The CDR3 consists of 17 residues. The CDR3, as DNA: TGTGCCAGCAGCCGGGGACATCCGAGGCATAGCAATCAGCCCCAGCATTTT. It translates to CASSRGHPRHSNQPQHF.

This clonotype was recorded many times. The V gene is TRBV12-3 or TRBV12-4, the J gene TRBJ2-1; 8 bases agree with TRBD1. V was clipped by 5 bases and J by 6 bases; unmatched bases: 9. This CDR3 spans 15 amino acids. This chain's CDR3 is CASSPQDREGNEQFF. Written as DNA, the CDR3 is TGTGCCAGCAGTCCCCAGGACAGGGAAGGCAATGAGCAGTTCTTC.

This clonotype was detected ten times or more. The chain couples TRBV29-1 to TRBJ2-3, with 7 bases lining up with TRBD2. This CDR3 spans 14 amino acids. The trim removed 4 bases at V and 1 base at J, leaving 5 bases unmatched. Germline CDR1 reads SQVTM; CDR2 reads ANQGSEA. The CDR3 nucleotides read TGCAGCGTTGTCCCAGCGGGGCGCACAGATACGCAGTATTTT. Residues: CSVVPAGRTDTQYF.

The chain uses TRBV3-1 and TRBJ2-5; 9 nucleotides agree with TRBD1. In germline, CDR1 is LGHDT, CDR2 YNNKEL (reference sequence). Germline trimming cut 1 base from V and 6 bases from J; bases unmatched to any gene: 6. The CDR3 spans 15 residues. CDR3 amino acids: CASSQGQGGSQTQYF. The DNA for the CDR3 is TGTGCCAGCAGCCAAGGACAGGGGGGGTCTCAGACCCAGTACTTC.

The chain combines TRBV3-1 with TRBJ2-1; TRBD1 might be the D (5 bases). This CDR3 has 17 amino acids. V was trimmed by 0 bases and J by 2 bases, leaving 14 bases between them. The germline V gene encodes CDR1 LGHDT and CDR2 YNNKEL (reference sequence). The CDR3 DNA sequence: TGTGCCAGCAGCCAAGAGGGGCAGGGCGGACCCTACAATGAGCAGTTCTTC. This gives the protein CASSQEGQGGPYNEQFF.

This clonotype occurred a few times. J is TRBJ2-7 and V is TRBV9; TRBD2 matches at 11 bases. V was clipped by 1 base and J by 4 bases; unmatched bases: 7. This CDR3 contains 16 residues. CDR1 is SGDLS, CDR2 YYNGEE, per germline. CDR3 in DNA: TGTGCCAGCAGCGTAAGCCCGACTAGCGGGACATACGAGCAGTACTTC. Translating gives CASSVSPTSGTYEQYF.

V gene TRBV18 combines with J gene TRBJ2-3; 8 nucleotides align to TRBD2. The length of the CDR3 is 16 residues. CDR1 is KGHSH and CDR2 is LQKENI in the germline V gene. V lost 3 bases to trimming and J lost 5 bases; unmatched junction nucleotides: 10. The DNA of the CDR3 is TGTGCCAGCTCACCGAATCCGGGAGGGCCTGGAGATACGCAGTATTTT. This sequence encodes CASSPNPGGPGDTQYF.

J is TRBJ1-1 and V is TRBV20-1, with unresolved D. V lost 7 bases to trimming and J lost 0 bases, with 15 bases between them. The CDR3 consists of 14 residues. The germline V gene encodes CDR1 DFQATT and CDR2 SNEGSKA (reference sequence). The CDR3 region has the DNA TGCAGTGGTACAGAAGAGACAATGAACACTGAAGCTTTCTTT. Amino acid sequence: CSGTEETMNTEAFF.

This clonotype was observed many times. The chain recombines TRBV6-5 with TRBJ1-1; D possibly corresponds to TRBD1 (5 bases). Germline CDR1 and CDR2: MNHEY and SVGAGI. V shed 0 bases and J shed 4 bases, with 12 bases lying between them. This CDR3 is 15 amino acids long. CDR3 residues: CASSYSTPGFTEAFF. CDR3 nucleotides: TGTGCCAGCAGTTACTCTACGCCAGGGTTCACTGAAGCTTTCTTT.

This clonotype is a singleton in its sample. This chain links TRBV12-3 or TRBV12-4 with TRBJ1-5; 9 bases agree with TRBD1. With 7 bases clipped from V and 4 bases from J, the junction kept 8 bases outside the gene matches. The length of the CDR3 is 15 residues. CDR3: CASTRGTGWNQPQHF. CDR3 sequence (DNA): TGTGCCAGCACCCGCGGGACAGGGTGGAATCAGCCCCAGCATTTT.

In its sample, this clonotype was seen a few times. The rearrangement links TRBV20-1 to TRBJ2-7; D unclear. With 4 bases removed from V and 6 bases from J, the gap between germline ends came to 16 bases. The CDR3 covers 13 residues. CDR1 DFQATT and CDR2 SNEGSKA come from the germline V gene (reference sequence). CDR3: CSAIGPHPAEQYF. CDR3 bases: TGCAGTGCTATAGGTCCGCATCCGGCCGAGCAGTACTTC.

CDR3 nucleotide sequence: TGCGCCAGCAGCTCCCTCGGCAGAGACACTGAAGCTTTCTTT. This gives the protein CASSSLGRDTEAFF. The chain is built from TRBV5-1 and TRBJ1-1; unclear D gene. CDR1 is SGHRS and CDR2 is YFSETQ in the germline V gene. V lost 3 bases to trimming and J lost 3 bases, with 12 bases between them. CDR3 length equals 14 residues.

This clonotype was recorded a few times. This sequence joins TRBV7-3 and TRBJ2-1; D unclear. The CDR3 sequence is 13 residues long. V lost 0 bases and J lost 8, with 8 bases in between. Per the germline V gene, CDR1 is SGHTA and CDR2 is FQGTGA. This chain's CDR3 is CASSLTRAHEQFF. Here the CDR3 DNA reads TGTGCCAGCAGCTTAACTCGGGCCCATGAGCAGTTCTTC.

This clonotype has a count of ten or more. V and J are TRBV7-2 and TRBJ2-7, with TRBD1 matching over 7 bases. CDR1 is SGHTA, CDR2 FQGNSA, per germline. The CDR3 is made up of 15 amino acids. J lost 0 bases, V lost 5 bases, and 7 bases had no gene match. In nucleotides, the CDR3 is TGTGCCAGCAGCACCTCGACAGGGACCTCCTACGAGCAGTACTTC. Amino acids: CASSTSTGTSYEQYF. Full variable domain (outside the CDR3, taken from reference TRBV7-2 and TRBJ2-7): GAGVSQSPSNKVTEKGKDVELRCDPISGHTALYWYRQSLGQGLEFLIYFQGNSAPDKSGLPSDRFSAERTGGSVSTLTIQRTQQEDSAVYLCASSTSTGTSYEQYFGPGTRLTVT.

The chain joins TRBV5-1 to TRBJ2-2, with D unclear. The CDR3 runs 15 residues. Germline V lookup: CDR1 SGHRS, CDR2 YFSETQ. V lost 0 bases and J 7 bases, leaving 13 bases between the germline ends. CDR3 DNA sequence: TGCGCCAGCAGCTTGGGTCACTTGGAAGGCGGGGAGCTGTTTTTT. Amino acids: CASSLGHLEGGELFF. Full variable domain (missing parts from reference TRBV5-1 and TRBJ2-2): KAGVTQTPRYLIKTRGQQVTLSCSPISGHRSVSWYQQTPGQGLQFLFEYFSETQRNKGNFPGRFSGRQFSNSRSEMNVSTLELGDSALYLCASSLGHLEGGELFFGEGSRLTVL.